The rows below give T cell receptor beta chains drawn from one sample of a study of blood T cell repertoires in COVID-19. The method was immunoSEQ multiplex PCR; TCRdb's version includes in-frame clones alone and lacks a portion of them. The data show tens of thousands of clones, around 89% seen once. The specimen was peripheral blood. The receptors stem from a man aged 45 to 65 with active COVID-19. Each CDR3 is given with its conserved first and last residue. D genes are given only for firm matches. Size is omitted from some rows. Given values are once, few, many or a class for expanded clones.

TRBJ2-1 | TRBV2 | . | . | CAIGTDYNEQFF | TGTGCCATTGGGACTGACTACAATGAGCAGTTCTTC
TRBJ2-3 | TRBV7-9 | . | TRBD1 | CASSLVSTGGGSDTQYF | TGTGCCAGCAGCTTAGTTTCGACAGGGGGCGGGTCAGATACGCAGTATTTT
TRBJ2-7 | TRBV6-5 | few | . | CASSGTYYEQYF | TGTGCCAGCAGCGGGACATACTACGAGCAGTACTTC
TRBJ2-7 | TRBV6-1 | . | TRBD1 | CASSEALLGTGSYEQYF | TGTGCCAGCAGTGAAGCGCTTTTAGGGACAGGGTCGTACGAGCAGTACTTC
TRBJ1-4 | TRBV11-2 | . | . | CASSSNTRTGRNEKLFF | TGTGCCAGCAGCTCAAATACAAGAACAGGACGAAATGAAAAACTGTTTTTT
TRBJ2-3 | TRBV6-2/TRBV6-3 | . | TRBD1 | CASSSLGTGHQDTQYF | TGTGCCAGCAGTTCCCTAGGGACAGGGCACCAAGATACGCAGTATTTT
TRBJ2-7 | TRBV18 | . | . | CASSPISRGSYEQYF | TGTGCCAGCTCACCAATCTCGCGGGGATCCTACGAGCAGTACTTC
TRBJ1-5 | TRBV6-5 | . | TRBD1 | CASSKGTGGNQPQHF | TGTGCCAGCAGTAAGGGGACAGGGGGGAATCAGCCCCAGCATTTT
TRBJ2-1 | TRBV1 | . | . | CTSSQDSDNEQFF | TGCACCAGCAGCCAAGATTCGGACAATGAGCAGTTCTTC
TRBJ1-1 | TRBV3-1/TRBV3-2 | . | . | CASSQYRESETEAFF | TGTGCCAGCAGCCAATACAGGGAGAGCGAGACTGAAGCTTTCTTT
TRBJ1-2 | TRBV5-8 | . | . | CASSIYRDNGYTF | TGTGCCAGCAGCATTTACAGGGATAATGGCTACACCTTC
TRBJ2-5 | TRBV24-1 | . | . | CATSVGGLETQYF | TGTGCCACCAGTGTTGGGGGCTTGGAGACCCAGTACTTC
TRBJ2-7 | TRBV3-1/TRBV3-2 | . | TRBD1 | CASSAGTDYEQYF | TGTGCCAGCAGCGCTGGGACAGACTACGAGCAGTACTTC
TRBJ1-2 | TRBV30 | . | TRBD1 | CAWSLFRFGTENYGYTF | TGTGCCTGGAGTTTGTTCCGCTTTGGGACAGAGAACTATGGCTACACCTTC
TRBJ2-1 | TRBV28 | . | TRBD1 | CASSPQGQGPNEQFF | TGTGCCAGCAGCCCTCAAGGACAGGGCCCTAATGAGCAGTTCTTC
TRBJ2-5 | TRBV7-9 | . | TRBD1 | CASSRMGTDQETQYF | TGTGCCAGCAGCCGCATGGGGACAGACCAAGAGACCCAGTACTTC
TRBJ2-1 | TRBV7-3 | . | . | CASSLTSAYNEQFF | TGTGCCAGCAGCTTAACGTCGGCCTACAATGAGCAGTTCTTC
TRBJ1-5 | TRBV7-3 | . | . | CASSLKGGVDGIQHF | TGTGCCAGCAGCTTAAAAGGAGGCGTCGACGGCATCCAGCATTTT
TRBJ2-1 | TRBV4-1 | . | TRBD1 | CASSQDPGQGAYEQFF | TGCGCCAGCAGCCAAGATCCTGGACAGGGGGCGTATGAGCAGTTCTTC
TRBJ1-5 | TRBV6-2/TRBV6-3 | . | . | CASSYGTLGNQPQHF | TGTGCCAGCAGTTATGGGACTTTGGGCAATCAGCCCCAGCATTTT
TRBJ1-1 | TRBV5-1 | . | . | CASSLAGNTEAFF | TGCGCCAGCAGCTTGGCAGGGAACACTGAAGCTTTCTTT
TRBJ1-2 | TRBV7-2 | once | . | CASSSDSGGYTF | TGTGCCAGCAGCTCGGACTCGGGGGGCTACACCTTC
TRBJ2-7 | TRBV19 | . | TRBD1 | CASSRRQGDEQYF | TGTGCCAGTAGTCGGAGACAGGGCGACGAGCAGTACTTC
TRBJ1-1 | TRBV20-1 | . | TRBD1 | CSASPGSGGRTEAFF | TGCAGTGCTAGTCCAGGGTCAGGGGGCAGAACTGAAGCTTTCTTT
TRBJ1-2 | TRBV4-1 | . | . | CASSQDLQINYGYTF | TGCGCCAGCAGCCAAGATCTTCAGATTAACTATGGCTACACCTTC
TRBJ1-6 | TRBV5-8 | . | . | CASSLGPNSPLHF | TGTGCCAGCAGCCTAGGTCCAAATTCACCCCTCCACTTT
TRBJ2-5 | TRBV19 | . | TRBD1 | CASRLTGSTETQYF | TGTGCCAGTAGGCTGACAGGGAGTACAGAGACCCAGTACTTC
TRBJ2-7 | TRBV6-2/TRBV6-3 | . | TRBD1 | CASSYETGGPYEQYF | TGTGCCAGCAGTTACGAGACAGGGGGCCCCTACGAGCAGTACTTC
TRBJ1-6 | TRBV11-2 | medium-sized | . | CASSTTANSPLHF | TGTGCCAGCAGCACTACCGCTAATTCACCCCTCCACTTT
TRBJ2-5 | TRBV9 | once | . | CASSPSRGRETQYF | TGTGCCAGCAGCCCCTCGCGGGGAAGGGAGACCCAGTACTTC